What follows is one TCR beta chain and its context. Authors' analysis steps: Amplified reference gene primers provided the basis for estimating nucleated cell counts. TCRdb's table, derived via immunoSEQ multiplex PCR, lists solely in-frame clones and lacks some. The V and J calls and clone size come from that table; D and trimming were worked out from the DNA. The sample shows about 100,000 clones, roughly 90% of them seen only once. The germline gives CDR1 GTSNPN, CDR2 SVGIG (reference sequence). This CDR3 has 13 residues. Between the trimmed V and J ends, which lost 1 base and 5 bases, there was a span of 11 bases. This specimen comes from a study of blood T cell repertoires in COVID-19. Overall study: COVID-19 samples from acute and convalescent phases originated in the United States, Italy and Spain. PBMCs, B-cell-depleted T cells, or T cells provided the cDNA or gDNA that made up the material.

The chain joins TRBV30 to TRBJ2-5; TRBD2 might be the D (6 bases). The TCR sequence derives from an elderly man with acute or convalescent COVID-19. Source material: peripheral blood. The CDR3 coding sequence is TGTGCCTGGAGTGGACTAGAGATCGAGACCCAGTACTTC. This sequence encodes CAWSGLEIETQYF.